This T cell receptor beta chain was sequenced for a study of OX40 agonist ivuxolimab in advanced cancers. This clone was observed a handful of times. In the same sample, other DNA sequences code for this CDR3. The trim removed 0 bases at V and 3 bases at J, leaving 0 bases unmatched. The CDR3 is 14 amino acids. Germline CDR1 WNHNN, CDR2 SYGVQD (reference sequence). The sampling schedule covered blood at baseline, cycle 4 day 1, and cycle 7 day 1. Data came from immunoSEQ multiplex PCR; TCRdb stores just in-frame clones and leaves some out. The repertoire holds approximately 57,000 clones, about 81% seen once, with around 0.71% in the top ten.

Here the sequenced sample was CD4+ or CD8+ T cells sorted from blood, taken in a trial of the OX40 agonist ivuxolimab. This receptor was taken from an adult with an advanced solid tumor such as melanoma, head and neck, liver or kidney cancer. V is TRBV10-1 and J is TRBJ2-7; TRBD1 agrees at 9 bases. The CDR3 DNA reads TGCGCCAGCAGTGAGTCGGGACAGGGCTACGAGCAGTACTTC. Encoded protein: CASSESGQGYEQYF.